What follows are 20 T cell receptor beta chains derived from one specimen sequenced in a study of T cells in Graves' hyperthyroidism and ophthalmopathy. What was amplified from RNA transcripts were TCR beta CDR3 regions. With the HTBI primer set, the TCR CDR3 went through a first round of RT-PCR. TCRdb redid the calling of the multiplex PCR reads with MiXCR, one entry per CDR3 protein. The sample carries about 760,000 distinct CDR3 sequences, 35% recorded once. Sequenced material: blood. The receptor source for this set is a woman aged 40 to 50 with Graves' hyperthyroidism.

This clonotype was detected a few times. The chain recombines TRBV19 with TRBJ1-5, with a tentative D call TRBD1 (5 bases). V was trimmed by 7 bases and J by 7 bases, leaving 17 bases between them. CDR3 size: 14 residues. Germline CDR1 LNHDA, CDR2 SQIVND (reference sequence). The CDR3 coding sequence is TGTGCCAGTAACCGAGGGGCCCGGGGACAGCCCCAGCATTTT. Amino acid sequence: CASNRGARGQPQHF.

As to this clonotype: This clone may be a read error of a much larger clone one base away. The CDR3 coding sequence is TGTGCCACCAGCGGAGATGGGAGCCTTAACCCGGACACCGGGGAGCTGTTTTTT. Translation: CATSGDGSLNPDTGELFF. The chain has TRBV15 and TRBJ2-2; D is perhaps TRBD2 (5 bases). Germline CDR1 is LNHNV and CDR2 is YYDKDF (reference sequence). This CDR3 is built from 18 residues. Drawing the rest from reference TRBV15 and TRBJ2-2, the complete variable domain is DAMVIQNPRYQVTQFGKPVTLSCSQTLNHNVMYWYQQKSSQAPKLLFHYYDKDFNNEADTPDNFQSRRPNTSFCFLDIRSPGLGDTAMYLCATSGDGSLNPDTGELFFGEGSRLTVL.

This clonotype was counted a few times. The rearrangement joins TRBV6-5 to TRBJ2-7, with 7 nucleotides matching TRBD1. The CDR3 runs 14 residues. The V segment lost 4 bases and the J segment 6 bases; nucleotides outside the gene matches: 9. Germline V gives CDR1 MNHEY, CDR2 SVGAGI. Written as DNA, the CDR3 is TGTGCCAGCAGTTTCGGGGACAGCCTCGCCGAGCAGTACTTC. This codes for CASSFGDSLAEQYF.

J is TRBJ1-5 and V is TRBV6-5; D gene uncertain. V shed 0 bases and J shed 5 bases, with 8 bases lying between them. CDR3 size: 14 residues. Germline V CDR1 and CDR2: MNHEY, SVGAGI. CDR3 region: CASSYSGGHQPQHF. The CDR3 DNA follows: TGTGCCAGCAGTTACTCAGGCGGGCATCAGCCCCAGCATTTT.

The sample holds many counts of this clonotype. The CDR3, as DNA: TGTGCCAGCAGTTTCGTGGTTGGGACTGGTGCGTACGAGCAGTACTTC. The encoded protein is CASSFVVGTGAYEQYF. The chain joins TRBV12-3 or TRBV12-4 to TRBJ2-7, with D perhaps TRBD2 (6 bases). Trimming took 3 bases from V and 4 from J, leaving 19 bases between them. The CDR3 loop spans 16 amino acids.

The chain employs TRBV24-1 and TRBJ2-5; 7 nucleotides match TRBD1. Germline V gene data show CDR1 as KGHDR and CDR2 as SFDVKD. The V and J ends lost 7 bases and 4 bases, in that order; junction bases with no gene match: 11. The CDR3 consists of 15 residues. CDR3 DNA sequence: TGTGCCACCAGCGAAACCGCAGGGGGACGAGAGACCCAGTACTTC. Translation: CATSETAGGRETQYF.

A remark on this clonotype: One end of the junction is discordant with germline, which a read error may explain. This rearrangement joins TRBV7-8 to TRBJ2-5; D might be TRBD2 (6 bases). Per germline, CDR1 SGHVS and CDR2 FQNEAQ. This CDR3 spans 15 amino acids. This CDR3 reads CASSLAHTRDWDLRF. CDR3 nucleotides: TGTGCCAGCAGCTTAGCGCACACCCGGGACTGGGACCTTCGGTTC.

This clonotype is a singleton in its sample. CDR3 loop: CASSPARSLGSNQPQHF. The CDR3 DNA reads TGTGCCAGCAGTCCGGCTCGATCCTTAGGGAGCAATCAGCCCCAGCATTTT. The chain carries TRBV6-5 and TRBJ1-5; D call uncertain. Germline assignment: CDR1 MNHEY and CDR2 SVGAGI. The CDR3 spans 17 residues. V lost 5 bases and J 1 base, leaving 18 bases between the germline ends.

This clonotype was observed a handful of times. The chain couples TRBV6-6 to TRBJ2-7; D is unclear. CDR3 size: 14 residues. V dropped 7 bases and J dropped 3 bases, with 16 bases sitting between them. Germline V CDR1 and CDR2: MNHNY, SVGAGI (reference sequence). DNA of the CDR3: TGTGCCAGCACCTCGGACGGATACCTCTACGAGCAGTACTTC. This codes for CASTSDGYLYEQYF.

This clonotype was seen repeatedly, ten times or more. The chain combines TRBV19 with TRBJ2-7, with D perhaps assigned TRBD1 or TRBD2 (5 bases each). CDR1 is LNHDA and CDR2 is SQIVND in the germline V gene (reference sequence). The CDR3 extends over 14 amino acids. V was cut by 5 bases and J by 6 bases, with 17 bases left in between. This chain's CDR3 is CASSHRDARFEQYF. The CDR3 DNA sequence: TGTGCCAGTAGTCACCGGGACGCCCGTTTCGAGCAGTACTTC.

As regards this clonotype: Since no conserved phenylalanine or tryptophan closes the CDR3, a read error is the likely cause. The gene calls are TRBV19 and TRBJ1-2, with D perhaps TRBD1 (5 bases). V was trimmed by 9 bases and J by 2 bases, leaving 19 bases between them. CDR3 size: 15 residues. From germline, CDR1 is LNHDA and CDR2 SQIVND (reference sequence). CDR3 DNA sequence: TGTGCCAGCAGTTTGAAGGTCAGGGTGAACTATGGCTACACCCTC. Amino acids: CASSLKVRVNYGYTL.

At least ten counts were recorded for this clonotype. This chain uses TRBV25-1 with TRBJ2-5; 10 positions agree with TRBD1. J was trimmed by 5 bases and V by 2 bases; bases with no gene match: 11. Germline CDR1 and CDR2: MGHDK and SYGVNS. The CDR3 has 17 amino acids. CDR3 DNA: TGTGCCAGCAGTGAAACCCGAGGGACAGGGGTGTTGGAGACCCAGTACTTC. Its translation is CASSETRGTGVLETQYF.

This clonotype was seen at least ten times. The chain is built from TRBV20-1 and TRBJ1-1, with D possibly matching TRBD1 (6 bases). V lost 0 bases and J 5 bases, leaving 16 bases between the germline ends. The CDR3 covers 15 residues. The germline gives CDR1 DFQATT, CDR2 SNEGSKA (reference sequence). This chain's CDR3 is CSARDSQGRGTEAFF. CDR3 DNA: TGCAGTGCTAGAGACTCGCAGGGGCGCGGAACTGAAGCTTTCTTT.

This clonotype was counted only a few times. The V call is TRBV3-1, the J call TRBJ2-7; maybe TRBD1 (5 bases). The CDR3 sequence is 14 residues long. Trimming removed 2 bases from V and 1 base from J, with 9 bases in between. Germline CDR1 is LGHDT and CDR2 is YNNKEL (reference sequence). The CDR3 reads CASSQPGHSYEQYF. The DNA of the CDR3 is TGTGCCAGCAGCCAACCCGGACATTCCTACGAGCAGTACTTC.

The chain employs TRBV6-2 or TRBV6-3 and TRBJ1-2; 8 bases are shared with TRBD1. The CDR3 covers 13 residues. With V trimmed by 9 bases and J by 2 bases, 5 bases remained unmatched. The V gene's germline CDR1 is MNHEY and CDR2 SVGEGT. CDR3 bases: TGTGCCAGTACAGGGGGACTCAACTATGGCTACACCTTC. It is translated as CASTGGLNYGYTF.

Only a few counts were recorded for this clonotype. The V and J genes are TRBV24-1 and TRBJ2-1; 7 bases match TRBD1. V was clipped by 0 bases and J by 5 bases; unmatched bases: 6. The CDR3 runs to 16 residues. Germline CDR1 is KGHDR and CDR2 is SFDVKD. Here the CDR3 reads CATSDLATGMHNEQFF. The CDR3 DNA reads TGTGCCACCAGTGATTTGGCGACAGGGATGCACAATGAGCAGTTCTTC.

The rearrangement links TRBV9 to TRBJ2-3, with D uncertain. The CDR3 is 16 amino acids. Germline CDR1 reads SGDLS; CDR2 reads YYNGEE. V lost 0 bases to trimming and J lost 2 bases, with 13 bases between them. DNA of the CDR3: TGTGCCAGCAGCGTAGATGGTAGCAGCCACACAGATACGCAGTATTTT. Its protein is CASSVDGSSHTDTQYF.

Concerning this clonotype: A much larger clone lies a single base off, so this may be a read error. The J gene is TRBJ1-1, the V gene TRBV6-5; possibly TRBD1 for D (5 bases). This CDR3 is 13 amino acids long. CDR1 MNHEY and CDR2 SVGAGI come from the germline V gene. The CDR3 protein is CAISYSGWKSAFF. DNA of the CDR3: TGTGCCATCAGTTACTCAGGGTGGAAATCGGCTTTCTTT.

The chain uses TRBV30 and TRBJ1-5; D gene unclear. V lost 0 bases and J 7 bases, leaving 10 bases between the germline ends. This CDR3 contains 13 residues. Germline V gene sequence: CDR1 GTSNPN, CDR2 SVGIG (reference sequence). CDR3 DNA: TGTGCCTGGAGTGTAGGAGGGATACAGCCCCAGCATTTT. Amino acid sequence: CAWSVGGIQPQHF.

V gene TRBV5-1 combines with J gene TRBJ1-1; tentatively, D is TRBD1 (5 bases). Germline CDR1 is SGHRS and CDR2 is YFSETQ. The V end lost 1 base, the J end lost 3 bases, and 13 bases lay between the germline ends. The length of the CDR3 is 15 residues. The CDR3 region has the DNA TGCGCCAGCAGCTTGCAGGGTTCAGGCGACACTGAAGCTTTCTTT. Residues: CASSLQGSGDTEAFF.